Below are 28 T cell receptor beta chains sequenced from a single sample in a study of blood T cell repertoires in COVID-19. TCRdb keeps only in-frame clones here, not all; method: immunoSEQ multiplex PCR. Among fewer than 500,000 clones listed, around 87% were seen once. Sequenced material: PBMCs or T cells enriched from blood (not recorded which). These receptors were taken from a man between 25 and 39 years old who had recovered from COVID-19.

The chain links TRBV6-4 to TRBJ2-6; no clear D gene. Germline V CDR1 and CDR2: MRHNA, SNTAGT. V shed 4 bases and J shed 4 bases, with 11 bases lying between them. The CDR3 sequence is 15 residues long. CDR3 residues: CASSAVNSGANVLTF. The CDR3 DNA reads TGTGCCAGCAGTGCCGTAAACTCAGGGGCCAACGTCCTGACTTTC.

The chain combines TRBV7-9 with TRBJ1-2; TRBD1 is a possible D gene (6 bases). The CDR3 loop spans 13 amino acids. Germline V CDR1 and CDR2: SEHNR, FQNEAQ (reference sequence). Trimming shortened V by 5 bases and J by 6 bases, and 13 bases separated the two germline ends. The CDR3 bases are TGTGCCAGCAGCCCCGGAAACAGGGATGGCTACACCTTC. This encodes CASSPGNRDGYTF.

This clone was seen once. The chain recombines TRBV11-2 with TRBJ1-1; D gene ambiguous. Germline V lookup: CDR1 SGHAT, CDR2 FQNNGV. V shed 4 bases and J shed 3 bases, with 15 bases lying between them. CDR3 size: 15 residues. In nucleotides, the CDR3 is TGTGCCAGCAGCTCCAGCTGGGCGGGGTACACTGAAGCTTTCTTT. This sequence encodes CASSSSWAGYTEAFF.

The chain has TRBV7-2 and TRBJ1-2; D possibly corresponds to TRBD1 (6 bases). V was clipped by 1 base and J by 2 bases, with 11 bases between them. Looked up from germline, CDR1 is SGHTA and CDR2 is FQGNSA. CDR3 length: 15 amino acids. Written as DNA, the CDR3 is TGTGCCAGCAGCTTAGTGGGAGACAGGAACTATGGCTACACCTTC. It specifies CASSLVGDRNYGYTF.

V gene TRBV13 combines with J gene TRBJ2-7; TRBD2 matches at 7 bases. The ends lost 3 bases at V and 9 bases at J; junction bases unmatched: 11. The germline V gene has CDR1 PRHDT and CDR2 FYEKMQ (reference sequence). This CDR3 has 14 residues. CDR3 nucleotides: TGTGCCAGCAGCTTCCGCCCCGACGGGGAGGGGCAGTACTTC. Translating it yields CASSFRPDGEGQYF.

DNA of the CDR3: TGTGCTAGTGAATCCCAGGTATCCAGCTTCATGAACACTGAAGCTTTCTTT. It yields the protein CASESQVSSFMNTEAFF. The chain recombines TRBV12-5 with TRBJ1-1; no firm D call. The CDR3 sequence is 17 residues long. Germline CDR1 reads LGHNT; CDR2 reads FRNRAP. Trimming pared 7 bases from V and 0 bases from J, leaving 21 bases between.

The chain employs TRBV6-5 and TRBJ1-4, with D possibly being TRBD1 (6 bases). The CDR3 runs to 12 residues. The germline CDR1 and CDR2 sequences are MNHEY and SVGAGI. The V and J ends lost 10 bases and 4 bases respectively, with 10 bases between them. The CDR3: CATKGGNEKLFF. The CDR3 region has the DNA TGTGCCACTAAAGGGGGTAATGAAAAACTGTTTTTT.

In this sample, this clone turned up once. The rearrangement links TRBV5-5 to TRBJ2-5; 7 nucleotides line up with TRBD2. J gave up 2 bases and V 0 bases, and 10 bases lay outside the gene matches. Looked up from germline, CDR1 is SGHKS and CDR2 is YYEKEE (reference sequence). The length of the CDR3 is 17 residues. The CDR3 region has the DNA TGTGCCAGCAGCTTGGCGGGACTATCTCCGGGGCAAGAGACCCAGTACTTC. This codes for CASSLAGLSPGQETQYF.

This clone has just a few counts. The chain is built from TRBV7-9 and TRBJ1-4; the D is unclear. CDR3 length: 14 residues. Germline V lookup: CDR1 SEHNR, CDR2 FQNEAQ (reference sequence). Trimming removed 1 base at V and 8 bases at J, with 11 bases between. Here the CDR3 reads CASSLGTGGEKLFF. Here the CDR3 DNA reads TGTGCCAGCAGCTTAGGGACCGGAGGGGAAAAACTGTTTTTT.

The gene calls are TRBV2 and TRBJ1-2; TRBD1 agrees at 7 bases. The V gene's germline CDR1 is SNHLY and CDR2 FYNNEI. The CDR3 is 15 amino acids. V gave up 7 bases and J gave up 4 bases; unmatched junction bases: 12. The CDR3 sequence is CASNLTGDPPYGYTF. CDR3 in DNA: TGTGCCAGCAATCTAACAGGGGATCCTCCCTATGGCTACACCTTC.

The V gene is TRBV7-9, the J gene TRBJ2-7; TRBD1 matches at 8 bases. This CDR3 spans 15 amino acids. With V trimmed by 7 bases and J by 7 bases, 15 bases remained unmatched. CDR1 and CDR2 (germline): SEHNR, FQNEAQ (reference sequence). This CDR3 reads CASNLAGQVSREQYF. In DNA, the CDR3 is TGTGCCAGCAACCTTGCGGGACAGGTCTCACGTGAGCAGTACTTC.

The chain carries TRBV7-9 and TRBJ1-4; 9 positions agree with TRBD1. The CDR3 runs 14 residues. V dropped 3 bases and J dropped 9; count of bases not matched to a gene: 5. Germline V gene lookup returns CDR1 SEHNR and CDR2 FQNEAQ (reference sequence). The CDR3 reads CASSFGQGSQKLFF. Here the CDR3 DNA reads TGTGCCAGCAGCTTCGGACAGGGGTCTCAAAAACTGTTTTTT. The entire variable domain, with the rest obtained from reference TRBV7-9 and TRBJ1-4, is as follows: DTGVSQNPRHKITKRGQNVTFRCDPISEHNRLYWYRQTLGQGPEFLTYFQNEAQLEKSRLLSDRFSAERPKGSFSTLEIQRTEQGDSAMYLCASSFGQGSQKLFFGSGTQLSVL.

CDR3 in amino acids: CSVGGQGIIGAFF. Written as DNA, the CDR3 is TGCAGCGTGGGGGGACAGGGGATTATCGGAGCTTTCTTT. V usage is TRBV29-1 and J usage is TRBJ1-1; 10 bases are shared with TRBD1. The CDR3 is made up of 13 amino acids. V gave up 6 bases and J gave up 10 bases; unmatched junction bases: 11. Germline lookup yields CDR1 SQVTM and CDR2 ANQGSEA.

The chain has TRBV7-2 and TRBJ2-7, with a tentative D call TRBD2 (7 bases). Trimming left V 7 bases short and J 0 bases short, with 16 bases between. The CDR3 is 15 amino acids. Germline CDR1 reads SGHTA; CDR2 reads FQGNSA. Written as DNA, the CDR3 is TGTGCCAGCACCGGAGGGGGGGGCCACTCCTACGAGCAGTACTTC. This sequence encodes CASTGGGGHSYEQYF.

The J gene is TRBJ1-2, the V gene TRBV30; 7 positions match TRBD1. The CDR3 is 12 residues long. The J segment lost 7 bases and the V segment lost 0 bases, leaving 2 bases of the junction unmatched. Germline CDR1 GTSNPN, CDR2 SVGIG (reference sequence). In DNA form, the CDR3 reads TGTGCCTGGAGTGTGACAGGGCCTGGCTACACCTTC. Translated: CAWSVTGPGYTF.

The rearrangement uses TRBV10-3 and TRBJ2-2; 8 nucleotides match TRBD1. V lost 6 bases to trimming and J lost 3 bases; unmatched junction nucleotides: 3. The CDR3 is made up of 14 amino acids. Germline V gives CDR1 ENHRY, CDR2 SYGVKD. This chain's CDR3 is CAIRKDRDTGELFF. CDR3 coding DNA: TGTGCCATCAGGAAGGACAGGGACACCGGGGAGCTGTTTTTT.

The V and J genes are TRBV5-1 and TRBJ1-1, with D uncertain. The V end lost 0 bases, the J end lost 1 base, and 10 bases lay between the germline ends. Germline lookup yields CDR1 SGHRS and CDR2 YFSETQ. This CDR3 comprises 15 residues. The CDR3 protein is CASSLVPGRNTEAFF. In DNA, the CDR3 is TGCGCCAGCAGCTTGGTCCCGGGGAGGAACACTGAAGCTTTCTTT. The whole variable domain, filled in from reference TRBV5-1 and TRBJ1-1, reads KAGVTQTPRYLIKTRGQQVTLSCSPISGHRSVSWYQQTPGQGLQFLFEYFSETQRNKGNFPGRFSGRQFSNSRSEMNVSTLELGDSALYLCASSLVPGRNTEAFFGQGTRLTVV.

This chain uses TRBV30 with TRBJ1-1; 9 nucleotides align to TRBD1. CDR3 length: 14 amino acids. V gave up 3 bases and J gave up 4 bases; unmatched junction bases: 6. Germline values: CDR1 GTSNPN, CDR2 SVGIG (reference sequence). CDR3 in DNA: TGTGCCTGGAGCGCAGGACAGGGGTTCACTGAAGCTTTCTTT. This encodes CAWSAGQGFTEAFF.

This rearrangement joins TRBV14 to TRBJ2-7, with D possibly TRBD1 on 6 matching bases. The CDR3 length is 13 residues. Germline V lookup: CDR1 SGHDN, CDR2 FVKESK. The V and J ends lost 3 bases and 3 bases respectively, with 9 bases between them. The CDR3 sequence: CASSHQGGYEQYF. Written as DNA, the CDR3 is TGTGCCAGCAGCCACCAAGGGGGCTACGAGCAGTACTTC. The variable domain in full, completed from reference TRBV14 and TRBJ2-7, reads EAGVTQFPSHSVIEKGQTVTLRCDPISGHDNLYWYRRVMGKEIKFLLHFVKESKQDESGMPNNRFLAERTGGTYSTLKVQPAELEDSGVYFCASSHQGGYEQYFGPGTRLTVT.

The chain has TRBV5-1 and TRBJ2-1; 7 nucleotides line up with TRBD1. This CDR3 is built from 15 residues. Germline CDR1 and CDR2: SGHRS and YFSETQ. With V trimmed by 4 bases and J by 7 bases, 11 bases remained unmatched. CDR3 amino acids: CASSLRQGLKNEQFF. Written as DNA, the CDR3 is TGCGCCAGCAGCCTAAGACAGGGTTTGAAGAATGAGCAGTTCTTC.

The rearrangement links TRBV6-5 to TRBJ1-2; 8 positions match TRBD1. J lost 4 bases, V lost 7 bases, and 8 bases had no gene match. This CDR3 is built from 14 residues. The germline V gene has CDR1 MNHEY and CDR2 SVGAGI. Here the CDR3 reads CASKPGQGSYGYTF. DNA of the CDR3: TGTGCCAGCAAGCCCGGACAGGGATCCTATGGCTACACCTTC.

CDR3: CASARGNQPQHF. DNA for the CDR3: TGTGCCAGCGCGAGGGGCAATCAGCCCCAGCATTTT. The V gene is TRBV27, the J gene TRBJ1-5; no clear D. Germline CDR1 reads MNHEY; CDR2 reads SMNVEV (reference sequence). Trimming stripped 8 bases from V and 2 bases from J, with 7 bases between. The CDR3 consists of 12 residues.

The count of this clone is one. The chain joins TRBV7-9 to TRBJ2-2; D is unclear. Germline CDR1 is SEHNR and CDR2 is FQNEAQ (reference sequence). The CDR3 loop spans 14 amino acids. V lost 3 bases to trimming and J lost 2 bases, with 7 bases between them. CDR3 loop: CASSFRSNTGELFF. CDR3 coding DNA: TGTGCCAGCAGCTTTCGTTCCAACACCGGGGAGCTGTTTTTT.

In DNA, the CDR3 is TGTGCCAGCAGTCTCCAGGGCAGCTACAATCAGCCCCAGCATTTT. Its translation is CASSLQGSYNQPQHF. The V call is TRBV21-1, the J call TRBJ1-5; TRBD1, the D gene given by the table, was not confirmed from the DNA. TRBV21-1 is flagged as a pseudogene. CDR3 length: 15 residues.

This clone came up once. The V call is TRBV30, the J call TRBJ2-7, with D possibly TRBD1 on 5 matching bases. The CDR3 is 14 residues long. CDR1 is GTSNPN, CDR2 SVGIG, per germline (reference sequence). V gave up 0 bases and J gave up 4 bases, with 13 bases separating them. The CDR3 spells CAWSVQGPKYEQYF. As DNA, the CDR3 is TGTGCCTGGAGTGTGCAGGGCCCCAAGTACGAGCAGTACTTC.

With regard to this clone: At one of its ends the junction is not consistent with the germline gene, which may arise from a read error. The gene calls are TRBV11-2 and TRBJ1-1; no clear D gene. This CDR3 spans 16 amino acids. Germline lookup yields CDR1 SGHAT and CDR2 FQNNGV. For the CDR3, the DNA is TGTGCCAGCAGCTTATGGTTCCGCGGTTTGAAAACTGAAGCTTTCTTT. It specifies CASSLWFRGLKTEAFF.

The chain carries TRBV6-1 and TRBJ1-6; the D gene is possibly TRBD1 (5 bases). Germline assignment: CDR1 MNHNS and CDR2 SASEGT. Trimming took off 0 bases at V and 0 bases at J, with 9 bases between the two ends. CDR3 length: 17 amino acids. CDR3 region: CASSEAQGTSYNSPLHF. CDR3 coding DNA: TGTGCCAGCAGTGAAGCCCAGGGAACCTCCTATAATTCACCCCTCCACTTT.

The chain has TRBV3-1 (or the pseudogene TRBV3-2) and TRBJ2-2; weak D call: TRBD2 (5 bases). The germline gives CDR1 LGHDT, CDR2 YNNKEL (reference sequence). The V end was cut by 4 bases, the J end by 3 bases, with 12 bases between. The CDR3 covers 15 residues. The CDR3 protein is CASSRGWGDTGELFF. DNA of the CDR3: TGTGCCAGCAGCCGTGGGTGGGGAGACACCGGGGAGCTGTTTTTT.